These T cell receptor beta chains were read from a single sample in a study of cytomegalovirus exposure and HLA in healthy donors. The method was immunoSEQ multiplex PCR; TCRdb's version includes in-frame clones alone and lacks a portion of them. The sample has around 110,000 clones; 55% to 80% are singletons. Sequencing was performed on PBMCs. All receptors derive from a woman in her 30s in good health and CMV-seronegative. Both conserved end residues are trimmed from each CDR3. The D gene is left open where the match is weak. Size is omitted from some rows. Given values are once, few, many or a class for expanded clones.

cdr3_length v_call clone_size d_call cdr3_aa
10 TRBV5-4 - - ASSPDSGKQF
10 TRBV13 - - ASSPPTDTQY
11 TRBV28 - - ASSSNNVRTLH
13 TRBV15 few TRBD2 ATSSSGRAFNEQF
12 TRBV27 - - ASSLSEGTDTQY
12 TRBV7-3 - - ASSLGGSQETQY
9 TRBV10-3 few - AISRGETQY
12 TRBV7-9 few - ASSLAQSNQPQH
14 TRBV15 - TRBD2 ATSRRSGSPYNEQF
12 TRBV30 few TRBD2 AWRRTSGKYEQY
13 TRBV18 - - ASSPDRVMDTEAF
15 TRBV11-2 - TRBD1 ASSPRTGSSGANVLT
13 TRBV18 - - ASSQQANSNQPQH
13 TRBV9 few - ASSSEGLSGNTIY
11 TRBV5-6 - - ASSAGRNYEQY
12 TRBV25-1 - TRBD1 ASRAGQGQETQY
10 TRBV25-1 - - ASSESVYEQY
10 TRBV6-5 few TRBD1 ASKQGNSGYT
10 TRBV5-1 few - ASSLTSTEAF
16 TRBV21-1 few - ASSKVKDRPVQNQPQH
13 TRBV15 few TRBD2 ATSRDSGSTDTQY
15 TRBV27 - TRBD1 ASTYGTALATNEKLF
12 TRBV28 - - ASSFGVGNQPQH
13 TRBV2 - TRBD1 ASRAGTGDTGELF
10 TRBV10-3 - TRBD2 AIGTSSYEQY
12 TRBV28 - - ASSSPVVSYEQY
13 TRBV2 few - ASSVPVGEADTQY